One and the same sample provided the 15 T cell receptor beta chains below, sequenced in a study of early T cells in non-severe SARS-CoV-2 infection. TCRdb redid the calling of the 5' RACE reads with MiXCR, one entry per CDR3 protein. Found here are 25,000 to 35,000 distinct CDR3 sequences, 5.5% to 7% of them singletons; the top ten hold under 15%. Sequencing was performed on whole blood. All receptors come from an adult who was a healthcare worker with PCR-confirmed SARS-CoV-2 infection or an uninfected control (not recorded which).

The sample holds many counts of this clonotype. The chain uses TRBV5-1 and TRBJ1-4; D not resolved. Between the trimmed V and J ends, which lost 0 bases and 8 bases, there was a span of 8 bases. The CDR3 spans 13 residues. Germline V gives CDR1 SGHRS, CDR2 YFSETQ. CDR3 nucleotide sequence: TGCGCCAGCAGCTTGGCCTTTGAGGAAAAACTGTTTTTT. Translation gives CASSLAFEEKLFF.

This clonotype was seen many times. This chain's CDR3 is CASSSGMGGSPLHF. DNA of the CDR3: TGTGCCAGCAGTTCGGGGATGGGCGGTTCACCCCTCCACTTT. The V gene is TRBV27, the J gene TRBJ1-6; D unresolved. The V gene's germline CDR1 is MNHEY and CDR2 SMNVEV (reference sequence). V dropped 4 bases and J dropped 9 bases, with 13 bases sitting between them. The CDR3 consists of 14 residues.

This chain connects TRBV20-1 to TRBJ2-1; D may match TRBD1 or TRBD2 (6 bases each). V was clipped by 4 bases and J by 4 bases, with 17 bases between them. The CDR3 runs 15 residues. CDR1 DFQATT and CDR2 SNEGSKA come from the germline V gene (reference sequence). CDR3 DNA sequence: TGCAGTGCTATGCTCGGGGGACAATTGTACAATGAGCAGTTCTTC. Amino acid sequence: CSAMLGGQLYNEQFF.

This clonotype has a count of ten or more. This chain uses TRBV12-3 or TRBV12-4 with TRBJ2-1; TRBD1 might be the D (7 bases). This CDR3 comprises 15 residues. Trimming cost V 5 bases and J 6 bases, with 17 bases left between them. In nucleotides, the CDR3 is TGTGCCAGCAGTCCCTCGCGGGACAGCCTCAATGAGCAGTTCTTC. Protein product: CASSPSRDSLNEQFF.

There are many counts of this clonotype. The chain is built from TRBV6-1 and TRBJ2-5, with TRBD2 identical over 7 bases. Germline CDR1 MNHNS, CDR2 SASEGT. J lost 2 bases, V lost 2 bases, and 11 bases had no gene match. CDR3 length: 17 amino acids. The CDR3 nucleotides are TGTGCCAGCAGTGAAAATCGTCGGGGACTACGACAAGAGACCCAGTACTTC. This gives the protein CASSENRRGLRQETQYF.

This clonotype was picked up a small number of times. The chain carries TRBV5-6 and TRBJ1-4; D remains unclear. Germline V gene data show CDR1 as SGHDT and CDR2 as YYEEEE. The length of the CDR3 is 14 residues. The V gene lost 1 base and the J gene lost 5 bases, with 9 bases spanning the gap. CDR3 in amino acids: CASSLKQQNEKLFF. As DNA, the CDR3 is TGTGCCAGCAGCTTGAAACAGCAAAATGAAAAACTGTTTTTT.

At least ten counts were recorded for this clonotype. This chain's CDR3 is CASSQESDDTQYF. In DNA form, the CDR3 reads TGCGCCAGCAGCCAAGAATCCGATGATACGCAGTATTTT. This chain links TRBV4-3 with TRBJ2-3; D is uncertain. CDR3 length equals 13 residues. Trimming stripped 0 bases from V and 6 bases from J, with 7 bases between. CDR1 LGHNA and CDR2 YSLEER come from the germline V gene.

In this sample, this clonotype turned up many times. The chain is built from TRBV12-3 or TRBV12-4 and TRBJ2-5; 14 positions match TRBD2. The CDR3 has 17 residues. V gave up 5 bases and J gave up 1 base; unmatched junction bases: 6. CDR3 bases: TGTGCCAGCAGTCTAAGGGGGACTAGCGGGGGCCAAGAGACCCAGTACTTC. It yields the protein CASSLRGTSGGQETQYF.

The V gene is TRBV6-1, the J gene TRBJ2-6; D possibly matches TRBD1 or TRBD2 (5 bases each). This CDR3 comprises 14 residues. The germline V gene has CDR1 MNHNS and CDR2 SASEGT. V lost 7 bases to trimming and J lost 2 bases, with 9 bases between them. CDR3 DNA sequence: TGTGCCAGCAATGGGGGACCTGGGGCCAACGTCCTGACTTTC. Protein: CASNGGPGANVLTF.

This clonotype was found many times. This chain uses TRBV14 with TRBJ2-5, with a tentative D call TRBD2 (6 bases). This CDR3 contains 15 residues. The V gene's germline CDR1 is SGHDN and CDR2 FVKESK. The V end was cut by 0 bases, the J end by 5 bases, with 13 bases between. The CDR3 spells CASSQDWAGGETQYF. The DNA of the CDR3 is TGTGCCAGCAGCCAAGATTGGGCCGGAGGGGAGACCCAGTACTTC.

This sequence joins TRBV14 and TRBJ2-1, with 10 bases aligning to TRBD2. The CDR3 has 15 amino acids. CDR1 and CDR2 (germline): SGHDN, FVKESK. Trimming removed 3 bases from V and 6 bases from J; junction bases left unmatched: 5. CDR3: CASSQDSGGRNEQFF. CDR3 DNA sequence: TGTGCCAGCAGCCAGGATAGCGGGGGGCGCAATGAGCAGTTCTTC.

There are many counts of this clonotype. The chain recombines TRBV20-1 with TRBJ2-1; D not resolved. The CDR3 has 13 residues. Germline CDR1 DFQATT, CDR2 SNEGSKA (reference sequence). V was shortened by 6 bases and J by 4 bases, with 13 bases between the two germline ends. CDR3 in DNA: TGCAGTGCGCGGACCTTGACATACAATGAGCAGTTCTTC. Its translation: CSARTLTYNEQFF.

Remarks on this clonotype: A clone one base away is much larger, so this may be a read error. The chain carries TRBV9 and TRBJ2-5, with no clear D. Per the germline V gene, CDR1 is SGDLS and CDR2 is YYNGEE. This CDR3 has 13 amino acids. Written as DNA, the CDR3 is TGTGCCAGCAGCGTAGGGCAGCAAGAGACCCACTACTTC. This codes for CASSVGQQETHYF.

This clonotype was seen only a few times. The CDR3 reads CASSEPWGSSYEQYF. In DNA form, the CDR3 reads TGTGCCAGCAGTGAACCGTGGGGATCATCCTACGAGCAGTACTTC. The rearrangement joins TRBV6-1 to TRBJ2-7; no clear D gene. The CDR3 is 15 amino acids. V was shortened by 2 bases and J by 1 base, with 12 bases between the two germline ends. Germline CDR1 and CDR2: MNHNS and SASEGT.

This clonotype was seen many times. The chain combines TRBV11-2 with TRBJ2-3, with D possibly being TRBD1 (7 bases). The CDR3 runs 17 residues. With 8 bases removed from V and 0 bases from J, the gap between germline ends came to 21 bases. CDR1 and CDR2 from the germline V gene are SGHAT and FQNNGV. The CDR3 loop reads CASGRRAGGLSTDTQYF. Written as DNA, the CDR3 is TGTGCCAGCGGAAGACGAGCAGGGGGACTTAGCACAGATACGCAGTATTTT.